A selection of T cell receptor beta chains follows, all from one sample in a study of blood T cell repertoires in COVID-19. Data came from immunoSEQ multiplex PCR; TCRdb stores just in-frame clones and leaves some out. Of more than 300,000 clones in the sample, more than 75% were seen once. Input material: PBMCs or T cells enriched from blood (not recorded which). The receptors were sampled from a woman under 30 who had recovered from COVID-19. CDR3s include the opening cysteine and the closing phenylalanine or tryptophan. Fields, in order: V gene, D gene, J gene, clone size, CDR3 protein, CDR3 DNA. D genes are given only for firm matches. Clone size is given for some rows only: seen once, a few or many times, or a class if the clone is expanded.

>TRBV7-9|TRBD1|TRBJ2-3|NA
CASSKHRGATDTQYF
TGTGCCAGCAGCAAACACAGGGGGGCCACAGATACGCAGTATTTT
>TRBV7-2|TRBD1|TRBJ1-4|NA
CASSLAVGTGFLFF
TGTGCCAGCAGCTTAGCGGTTGGGACAGGGTTTCTGTTTTTT
>TRBV7-3|NA|TRBJ2-3|few
CASRIDGISTDTQYF
TGTGCCAGCAGGATCGACGGGATAAGCACAGATACGCAGTATTTT
>TRBV5-1|NA|TRBJ2-7|few
CASSLESGTRAIEQYF
TGCGCCAGCAGCTTGGAATCCGGGACACGGGCCATCGAGCAGTACTTC
>TRBV28|NA|TRBJ1-1|NA
CASSIPGFQYTEAFF
TGTGCCAGCAGTATCCCAGGGTTCCAGTACACTGAAGCTTTCTTT
>TRBV5-1|NA|TRBJ1-2|NA
CASSLASSTYGYTF
TGCGCCAGCAGCTTGGCCTCTTCGACTTATGGCTACACCTTC
>TRBV7-2|TRBD2|TRBJ2-3|NA
CASSLEALAGLSDTQYF
TGTGCCAGCAGCTTAGAGGCGCTAGCGGGGCTTTCAGATACGCAGTATTTT
>TRBV6-5|TRBD1|TRBJ1-2|NA
CASSQGVRGYTF
TGTGCCAGCAGCCAGGGGGTCCGCGGCTACACCTTC
>TRBV5-6|TRBD1|TRBJ1-2|NA
CASSLRQGVGGYTF
TGTGCCAGCAGCTTGCGCCAGGGGGTAGGTGGCTACACCTTC
>TRBV5-6|NA|TRBJ2-7|NA
CASSIQGPLYEQYF
TGTGCCAGCAGCATACAGGGTCCACTCTACGAGCAGTACTTC
>TRBV7-2|TRBD2|TRBJ2-7|NA
CASSSGLAGESSYEQYF
TGTGCCAGCAGCTCGGGGCTAGCGGGCGAGAGCTCCTACGAGCAGTACTTC
>TRBV25-1|NA|TRBJ1-1|NA
CASSDYRVNTEAFF
TGTGCCAGCAGCGACTACAGGGTGAACACTGAAGCTTTCTTT
>TRBV4-2|NA|TRBJ1-3|once
CASAIAGGGNTIYF
TGTGCCAGCGCCATCGCGGGGGGAGGAAACACCATATATTTT
>TRBV14|NA|TRBJ2-5|NA
CASSQDGSGQGRGWQETQYF
TGTGCCAGCAGCCAAGACGGTTCTGGGCAGGGCCGCGGATGGCAAGAGACCCAGTACTTC
>TRBV25-1|NA|TRBJ2-1|NA
CASSETGSLTYNEQFF
TGTGCCAGCAGTGAAACGGGGTCGCTGACTTACAATGAGCAGTTCTTC
>TRBV6-5|NA|TRBJ2-7|NA
CASSYGAFHEQYF
TGTGCCAGCAGTTACGGGGCATTCCACGAGCAGTACTTC
>TRBV19|NA|TRBJ1-2|few
CASSILAQGNGYTF
TGTGCCAGTAGTATCCTGGCTCAGGGGAATGGCTACACCTTC
>TRBV3-1/TRBV3-2|TRBD1|TRBJ1-4|NA
CASSRQGTYEKLFF
TGTGCCAGCAGCCGACAGGGGACTTATGAAAAACTGTTTTTT
>TRBV6-1|NA|TRBJ2-1|NA
CASSGGGGASYNEQFF
TGTGCCAGCAGTGGGGGAGGGGGGGCCTCCTACAATGAGCAGTTCTTC
>TRBV7-9|NA|TRBJ1-3|NA
CASSLPSQGDTIYF
TGTGCCAGCAGCTTACCTTCACAGGGAGACACCATATATTTT
>TRBV3-1/TRBV3-2|TRBD1|TRBJ1-4|NA
CASSHLGGKTNEKLFF
TGTGCCAGCAGCCATTTAGGGGGCAAGACTAATGAAAAACTGTTTTTT
>TRBV5-6|NA|TRBJ2-3|NA
CASSFVRGTDTQYF
TGTGCCAGCAGCTTCGTGAGGGGGACAGATACGCAGTATTTT
>TRBV5-4|NA|TRBJ1-6|NA
CASSPESSNSPLHF
TGTGCCAGCAGCCCGGAGAGCTCTAATTCACCCCTCCACTTT
>TRBV5-4|NA|TRBJ2-3|NA
CASSLSAGITDTQYF
TGTGCCAGCAGCTTGTCTGCGGGAATCACAGATACGCAGTATTTT
>TRBV27|NA|TRBJ1-4|NA
CASSPDGGSDEKLFF
TGTGCCAGCAGTCCCGACGGAGGTTCGGATGAAAAACTGTTTTTT
>TRBV28|NA|TRBJ1-6|NA
CASSFSGVNSPLHF
TGTGCCAGCAGTTTTTCGGGGGTAAATTCACCCCTCCACTTT
>TRBV3-1/TRBV3-2|TRBD1|TRBJ1-2|NA
CASSQVILHLTGGGGYTF
TGTGCCAGCAGCCAAGTAATCTTGCACCTAACAGGGGGCGGCGGCTACACCTTC
>TRBV5-1|NA|TRBJ2-1|NA
CASTLAWGPHEQFF
TGCGCCAGCACCCTCGCCTGGGGGCCACATGAGCAGTTCTTC
>TRBV6-5|NA|TRBJ1-3|NA
CASSYSAANSGNTIYF
TGTGCCAGCAGTTACTCCGCGGCCAACTCTGGAAACACCATATATTTT
>TRBV7-9|TRBD1|TRBJ1-2|NA
CASSLVGGTGDYGYTF
TGTGCCAGCAGCTTAGTAGGAGGGACAGGGGACTATGGCTACACCTTC
>TRBV11-3|TRBD1|TRBJ2-1|NA
CASSPRTGEGEQFF
TGTGCCAGCAGCCCCCGGACAGGGGAAGGTGAGCAGTTCTTC
>TRBV7-6|TRBD1|TRBJ2-2|NA
CASSRRPGQGSGELFF
TGTGCCAGCAGCCGGCGTCCGGGACAGGGGTCCGGGGAGCTGTTTTTT
>TRBV19|NA|TRBJ1-1|NA
CASSRGQGQTEAFF
TGTGCCAGTAGTAGGGGTCAGGGACAAACTGAAGCTTTCTTT
>TRBV12-3/TRBV12-4|NA|TRBJ1-6|few
CASSSGQWEPLHF
TGTGCCAGCAGTTCGGGACAATGGGAACCCCTCCACTTT
>TRBV6-5|TRBD1|TRBJ1-2|NA
CASTTVDRGRNGYTF
TGTGCCAGCACCACTGTGGACAGGGGGAGGAATGGCTACACCTTC